The clone carrying this T cell receptor beta chain was recorded only once. Antigen specificity is unknown. The data originate from a study of cytomegalovirus exposure and HLA in healthy donors. Study as a whole: In a previous analysis, around 110 million unique TCR beta sequences were found from roughly 180 million T cells.

In germline, CDR1 is SGHRS, CDR2 YFSETQ. The V segment lost 6 bases and the J segment 1 base; nucleotides outside the gene matches: 10. The CDR3 loop spans 16 amino acids. With 60 Vbeta and 13 Jbeta primers, the PCR was carried out. Using immunoSEQ multiplex PCR, the repertoire was profiled, and TCRdb retains in-frame clones only, with some absent. The repertoire holds some 100,000 clones, with roughly 75% as singletons. Study-level results: Productive rates of about 87% or about 30% were seen for most TCR beta V segments in an earlier analysis. For presence/absence analyses, sequencing depth was assumed to be roughly uniform across donors.

The sequence derives from a male donor in good health and CMV-seropositive. Material: PBMCs. The rearrangement joins TRBV5-1 to TRBJ2-5; 9 bases are shared with TRBD2. CDR3: CASTRRDSGGQETQYF. The CDR3 DNA reads as TGCGCCAGCACCCGCCGGGATAGCGGGGGCCAAGAGACCCAGTACTTC.